This T cell receptor (beta chain) was sequenced for a study of chemoradiotherapy in HPV16-positive cancers. The wider study: Candidate HPV-specific T-cell clones and common TCR motifs came from functional assays in a couple of HPV16-positive patients.

Clones were sequenced by immunoSEQ multiplex PCR, and TCRdb holds only the in-frame ones, with some missing. The data hold about 17,000 clones, with 89% observed a single time. J lost 6 bases, V lost 5 bases, and 6 bases had no gene match. This CDR3 is 14 amino acids long. The germline V gene has CDR1 LNHDA and CDR2 SQIVND (reference sequence). The sequence derives from a human donor with HPV-associated anogenital cancer. This specimen was blood, taken from a patient who underwent chemoradiotherapy. This chain uses TRBV19 with TRBJ1-1; 10 bases line up with TRBD1. The CDR3 here is CASSSGQGSPEAFF. The CDR3 bases are TGTGCCAGTAGTTCGGGACAGGGGTCCCCTGAAGCTTTCTTT.